This T cell receptor beta chain was sequenced in a study of response to subunit inactivated influenza vaccine. V was clipped by 0 bases and J by 2 bases, with 14 bases between them. Per the germline V gene, CDR1 is LGHNA and CDR2 is YSLEER. The CDR3 is made up of 16 amino acids. This clonotype was counted a few times. TCRdb passed the RT-PCR reads through MiXCR, listing each CDR3 protein once. The sample includes around 180,000 distinct CDR3 sequences, around 9.2% of them seen just once. The starting material was non-naive T cells sorted from PBMCs, obtained on the day of vaccination. The sequence was obtained from a man in his forties or fifties who received an inactivated influenza vaccine. The chain joins TRBV4-3 to TRBJ2-7; the D gene is possibly TRBD2 (6 bases). The CDR3 sequence is CASSQDLSSDTYEQYF. The CDR3 nucleotides read TGCGCCAGCAGCCAAGATTTGTCTAGCGATACCTACGAGCAGTACTTC.